One and the same sample provided the 21 T cell receptor beta chains below, sequenced in a study of type 1 and type 2 diabetes patients. Amplification started from genomic DNA. Multiplex PCR with 30 forward and 13 reverse primers amplified the TCR beta CDR3. TCRdb independently ran MiXCR on the multiplex PCR reads; one entry per CDR3 protein. The sample has about 250,000 distinct CDR3 sequences, roughly 48% seen once. What was sequenced was peripheral blood mononuclear cells (PBMCs). These receptors were obtained from a man between 18 and 29 years old with type 2 diabetes.

This clonotype came up many times. The rearrangement joins TRBV12-3 or TRBV12-4 to TRBJ2-1; unclear D gene. Trimming removed 1 base at V and 6 bases at J, with 4 bases between. The CDR3 has 12 amino acids. The CDR3 DNA sequence: TGTGCCAGCAGTTTAGTGGGCAATGAGCAGTTCTTC. Encoded protein: CASSLVGNEQFF.

The rearrangement joins TRBV7-2 to TRBJ2-7; D is unclear. CDR1 and CDR2 (germline): SGHTA, FQGNSA. CDR3 length equals 13 residues. V lost 6 bases to trimming and J lost 2 bases, with 11 bases between them. For the CDR3, the DNA is TGTGCCAGCAGAATGGGTAGTCCCTACGAGCAGTACTTC. Translated, it gives CASRMGSPYEQYF. Complete variable domain (other parts from reference TRBV7-2 and TRBJ2-7): GAGVSQSPSNKVTEKGKDVELRCDPISGHTALYWYRQSLGQGLEFLIYFQGNSAPDKSGLPSDRFSAERTGGSVSTLTIQRTQQEDSAVYLCASRMGSPYEQYFGPGTRLTVT.

The chain carries TRBV18 and TRBJ2-5; D unresolved. V was clipped by 2 bases and J by 2 bases, with 9 bases between them. This CDR3 has 14 amino acids. Germline-derived CDR1 and CDR2 are KGHSH and LQKENI. CDR3 DNA sequence: TGTGCCAGCTCACCAAAACAGCAACAAGAGACCCAGTACTTC. It yields the protein CASSPKQQQETQYF.

In its sample, this clonotype was seen many times. The chain couples TRBV30 to TRBJ1-6, with D tentatively TRBD1 (6 bases). Germline values: CDR1 GTSNPN, CDR2 SVGIG (reference sequence). The CDR3 is made up of 13 amino acids. Trimming removed 3 bases at V and 7 bases at J, with 10 bases between. This CDR3 is CAWSRQVNSPLHF. The CDR3 coding sequence is TGTGCCTGGAGCCGACAGGTGAATTCACCCCTCCACTTT.

The chain links TRBV28 to TRBJ1-2; no definite D call. This CDR3 is 15 amino acids long. V lost 4 bases and J 4 bases, leaving 16 bases between the germline ends. The V gene's germline CDR1 is MDHEN and CDR2 SYDVKM. CDR3 sequence: CASSSVGHPTYGYTF. The CDR3 DNA is TGTGCCAGCAGTTCGGTCGGGCACCCTACCTATGGCTACACCTTC.

This clonotype was seen a few times. The chain carries TRBV2 and TRBJ1-5; 12 positions match TRBD1. The CDR3 extends over 13 amino acids. The ends lost 8 bases at V and 7 bases at J; junction bases unmatched: 3. Germline V gene lookup returns CDR1 SNHLY and CDR2 FYNNEI. CDR3 sequence reads: CASGTGGRQPQHF. The CDR3 nucleotides read TGTGCCAGCGGGACAGGGGGCAGACAGCCCCAGCATTTT.

For this clonotype: This may be a read error, as it is one base from a much larger clone. The rearrangement uses TRBV25-1 and TRBJ1-2, with TRBD1 as a possible D gene (5 bases). Germline V gene data show CDR1 as MGHDK and CDR2 as SYGVNS. This CDR3 spans 13 amino acids. V lost 10 bases to trimming and J lost 6 bases, with 18 bases between them. CDR3 region: CATSGRGRNGYTF. The CDR3 nucleotides are TGTGCCACTTCTGGAAGGGGCAGGAATGGCTACACCTTC.

The chain carries TRBV7-8 and TRBJ2-1, with D possibly TRBD2 on 6 matching bases. CDR3 size: 18 residues. Germline V gives CDR1 SGHVS, CDR2 FQNEAQ. The germline V and J ends were trimmed by 5 bases and 0 bases, with 20 bases remaining between them. The CDR3 loop is CASSPGTHGGASYNEQFF. The CDR3 nucleotides are TGTGCCAGCAGCCCTGGCACCCACGGGGGAGCCTCCTACAATGAGCAGTTCTTC.

This CDR3 is CATRPTAQETQYF. In nucleotides, the CDR3 is TGTGCCACCAGGCCCACAGCTCAAGAGACCCAGTACTTC. This chain connects TRBV15 to TRBJ2-5, with no clear D. CDR3 length: 13 residues. The V and J ends lost 6 bases and 2 bases respectively, with 10 bases between them. Germline V gene sequence: CDR1 LNHNV, CDR2 YYDKDF (reference sequence).

The chain carries TRBV7-6 and TRBJ2-3; TRBD1 aligns across 11 bases. After removal of 2 bases from V and 5 bases from J, the junction contained 3 bases not matched to a gene. This CDR3 has 15 residues. Germline V lookup: CDR1 SGHVS, CDR2 FNYEAQ. The CDR3 bases are TGTGCCAGCAGCTTATCCGGGACAGGGGGAGATACGCAGTATTTT. As protein: CASSLSGTGGDTQYF. The whole variable domain, remainder taken from reference TRBV7-6 and TRBJ2-3, is GAGVSQSPRYKVTKRGQDVALRCDPISGHVSLYWYRQALGQGPEFLTYFNYEAQQDKSGLPNDRFSAERPEGSISTLTIQRTEQRDSAMYRCASSLSGTGGDTQYFGPGTRLTVL.

The CDR3 spells CASSPEVAPTNEKLFF. CDR3 DNA sequence: TGTGCCAGCAGCCCAGAGGTGGCACCAACTAATGAAAAACTGTTTTTT. V gene TRBV14 combines with J gene TRBJ1-4; D is unresolved. This CDR3 contains 16 residues. CDR1 and CDR2 from the germline V gene are SGHDN and FVKESK. The V and J ends lost 4 bases and 0 bases respectively, with 12 bases between them. Based on the CDR3 plus reference TRBV14 and TRBJ1-4, the full variable domain is EAGVTQFPSHSVIEKGQTVTLRCDPISGHDNLYWYRRVMGKEIKFLLHFVKESKQDESGMPNNRFLAERTGGTYSTLKVQPAELEDSGVYFCASSPEVAPTNEKLFFGSGTQLSVL.

V gene TRBV7-2 combines with J gene TRBJ2-7; D gene uncertain. This CDR3 contains 15 residues. The V gene lost 5 bases and the J gene lost 0 bases, with 14 bases spanning the gap. Germline V gene lookup returns CDR1 SGHTA and CDR2 FQGNSA. In nucleotides, the CDR3 is TGTGCCAGCAGCATGACGCCTTGGGCCTCCTACGAGCAGTACTTC. It codes for CASSMTPWASYEQYF.

The CDR3 DNA sequence: TGTGCCACCAGTGATTTGCTAGCGGGAGACACAGATACGCAGTATTTT. Translation gives CATSDLLAGDTDTQYF. The rearrangement joins TRBV24-1 to TRBJ2-3; 10 bases map to TRBD2. The CDR3 length is 16 residues. Germline V gene data show CDR1 as KGHDR and CDR2 as SFDVKD. V shed 0 bases, J shed 2 bases, and the junction held 1 base outside the gene matches.

The chain combines TRBV14 with TRBJ2-7; no reliable D call. Trimming stripped 4 bases from V and 0 bases from J, with 7 bases between. Germline CDR1 is SGHDN and CDR2 is FVKESK. This CDR3 spans 13 amino acids. The CDR3 bases are TGTGCCAGCAGCCGCCACAGCTCCTACGAGCAGTACTTC. Translating gives CASSRHSSYEQYF.

This clonotype was observed a few times. The gene calls are TRBV2 and TRBJ2-1, with 7 bases matching TRBD1. The V segment lost 6 bases and the J segment 6 bases; nucleotides outside the gene matches: 8. The CDR3 totals 14 residues. Germline V lookup: CDR1 SNHLY, CDR2 FYNNEI. This chain's CDR3 is CASSQTGLLNEQFF. Written as DNA, the CDR3 is TGTGCCAGCAGCCAGACAGGGTTACTCAATGAGCAGTTCTTC.

The V call is TRBV20-1, the J call TRBJ2-3; D is unresolved. This CDR3 has 16 residues. Germline values: CDR1 DFQATT, CDR2 SNEGSKA (reference sequence). V lost 0 bases, J lost 0 bases, and 13 bases lay in between. Written as DNA, the CDR3 is TGCAGTGCTAGAGATCGAGGCGGATCTAGCACAGATACGCAGTATTTT. This gives the protein CSARDRGGSSTDTQYF.

This chain uses TRBV19 with TRBJ1-5; D unclear. V lost 3 bases and J lost 6, with 12 bases in between. CDR1 and CDR2 (germline): LNHDA, SQIVND (reference sequence). CDR3 size: 14 residues. The CDR3 nucleotides read TGTGCCAGTAGTATTGAGAGGTACGGTCAGCCCCAGCATTTT. Its protein is CASSIERYGQPQHF.

This clonotype was seen only a few times. This chain uses TRBV30 with TRBJ2-2; 12 bases are a match to TRBD1. This CDR3 region has 12 residues. Germline CDR1 and CDR2: GTSNPN and SVGIG (reference sequence). Here the CDR3 DNA reads TGTGCGGGACAGGGGGCGGCCGGGGAGCTGTTTTTT. It codes for CAGQGAAGELFF.

Only a few counts were recorded for this clonotype. The chain recombines TRBV19 with TRBJ2-2; 7 nucleotides match TRBD2. Germline values: CDR1 LNHDA, CDR2 SQIVND (reference sequence). This CDR3 comprises 15 residues. The V segment lost 2 bases and the J segment 3 bases; nucleotides outside the gene matches: 3. DNA of the CDR3: TGTGCCAGTAGTATATGGGGACTACACACCGGGGAGCTGTTTTTT. Its translation: CASSIWGLHTGELFF.

This clonotype was seen once. The chain recombines TRBV11-2 with TRBJ1-4; D is possibly TRBD1 (5 bases). V was shortened by 2 bases and J by 2 bases, with 18 bases between the two germline ends. Germline V lookup: CDR1 SGHAT, CDR2 FQNNGV. CDR3 length: 18 amino acids. CDR3 bases: TGTGCCAGCAGCTTATTGGGCAGGGACTTTGCGACTAATGAAAAACTGTTTTTT. Translating it yields CASSLLGRDFATNEKLFF.

This chain connects TRBV20-1 to TRBJ2-7, with TRBD2 identical over 7 bases. CDR1 is DFQATT and CDR2 is SNEGSKA in the germline V gene (reference sequence). V gave up 0 bases and J gave up 3 bases; unmatched junction bases: 5. CDR3 length: 14 residues. The CDR3: CSAREGGTFYEQYF. CDR3 in DNA: TGCAGTGCTAGAGAGGGGGGGACTTTCTACGAGCAGTACTTC.